Each of the 31 T cell receptor beta chains below was sequenced from the same sample in a study of blood T cell repertoires in COVID-19. TCRdb's copy holds only in-frame clones and misses some; the assay was immunoSEQ multiplex PCR. The profile shows under 150,000 clones, over 85% of them singletons. The sequencing input was peripheral blood. These receptors all stem from a man aged 50 to 60 with active COVID-19.

This clone was found a few times. The chain carries TRBV18 and TRBJ2-2; the match to TRBD2 covers 13 bases. The trim removed 6 bases at V and 7 bases at J, leaving 8 bases unmatched. Germline-derived CDR1 and CDR2 are KGHSH and LQKENI. CDR3 size: 16 residues. The CDR3 coding sequence is TGTGCCAGCTCTCCGGGACTAGCGGGAAGAGACGGGGAGCTGTTTTTT. This gives the protein CASSPGLAGRDGELFF.

The chain is built from TRBV9 and TRBJ2-5; 9 bases agree with TRBD2. The trim removed 3 bases at V and 4 bases at J, leaving 10 bases unmatched. The CDR3 extends over 16 amino acids. Per the germline V gene, CDR1 is SGDLS and CDR2 is YYNGEE. CDR3 loop: CASSAQGTSSRETQYF. The DNA for the CDR3 is TGTGCCAGCAGCGCCCAAGGGACTAGCTCGAGAGAGACCCAGTACTTC.

This clone was recorded once. The chain employs TRBV5-5 and TRBJ1-2; TRBD1 matches at 12 bases. Trimming removed 3 bases from V and 8 bases from J; junction bases left unmatched: 14. CDR3 length equals 17 residues. CDR1 SGHKS and CDR2 YYEKEE come from the germline V gene (reference sequence). CDR3 DNA: TGTGCCAGCAGCTCCGCCCCGGGGACAGGGGGCACGGAGGGCTACACCTTC. Translating gives CASSSAPGTGGTEGYTF. The whole variable domain, remainder taken from reference TRBV5-5 and TRBJ1-2, is DAGVTQSPTHLIKTRGQQVTLRCSPISGHKSVSWYQQVLGQGPQFIFQYYEKEERGRGNFPDRFSARQFPNYSSELNVNALLLGDSALYLCASSSAPGTGGTEGYTFGSGTRLTVV.

This chain joins TRBV5-1 and TRBJ2-3; the D gene is possibly TRBD2 (5 bases). The germline V and J ends were trimmed by 3 bases and 8 bases, with 25 bases remaining between them. The CDR3 has 17 residues. Germline CDR1 SGHRS, CDR2 YFSETQ. CDR3 nucleotide sequence: TGCGCCAGCAGCTCCCGGAGGACTTCTCATGAAGGGAGTACGCAGTATTTT. Protein: CASSSRRTSHEGSTQYF.

The chain has TRBV3-1 (or the pseudogene TRBV3-2) and TRBJ2-5; D uncertain. Deletions cut 0 bases from V and 5 bases from J, with 13 bases between. From germline, CDR1 is LGHDT and CDR2 YNNKEL (reference sequence). The CDR3 extends over 15 amino acids. The CDR3 loop reads CASSQDPRPGETQYF. CDR3 nucleotides: TGTGCCAGCAGCCAAGATCCCCGGCCCGGGGAGACCCAGTACTTC.

The genes are TRBV4-1 and TRBJ1-2, with a possible D match to TRBD1 (6 bases). The germline V gene encodes CDR1 MGHRA and CDR2 YSYEKL. Trimming shortened V by 0 bases and J by 6 bases, and 23 bases separated the two germline ends. The CDR3 consists of 18 residues. The CDR3 here is CASSQDTGVLGQGNGYTF. DNA for the CDR3: TGCGCCAGCAGCCAAGATACCGGGGTCCTCGGCCAGGGGAATGGCTACACCTTC.

The chain employs TRBV6-5 and TRBJ2-7; the match to TRBD1 covers 8 bases. The CDR3 length is 15 residues. J gave up 10 bases and V 2 bases, and 13 bases lay outside the gene matches. Germline CDR1 is MNHEY and CDR2 is SVGAGI. The CDR3 sequence is CASSYAPGTGWEQYF. The CDR3 DNA follows: TGTGCCAGCAGTTACGCGCCGGGGACAGGATGGGAACAGTACTTC.

The V gene is TRBV24-1, the J gene TRBJ2-3; TRBD1 matches at 9 bases. The CDR3 consists of 16 residues. CDR1 is KGHDR, CDR2 SFDVKD, per germline. V lost 3 bases, J lost 4 bases, and 7 bases stayed unmatched. CDR3 sequence reads: CATSDPRDRDPDTQYF. CDR3 nucleotide sequence: TGTGCCACCAGTGATCCCCGGGACAGGGACCCAGATACGCAGTATTTT.

J is TRBJ1-5 and V is TRBV19; the D is unclear. The CDR3 loop spans 13 amino acids. Germline V gene sequence: CDR1 LNHDA, CDR2 SQIVND (reference sequence). Trimming stripped 0 bases from V and 7 bases from J, with 7 bases between. CDR3: CASSIDPTQPQHF. The CDR3 DNA reads TGTGCCAGTAGTATAGATCCTACCCAGCCCCAGCATTTT.

The chain uses TRBV6-5 and TRBJ2-2; the match to TRBD2 covers 12 bases. V dropped 4 bases and J dropped 4; count of bases not matched to a gene: 4. This CDR3 contains 16 residues. The germline CDR1 and CDR2 sequences are MNHEY and SVGAGI. The CDR3 protein is CASSSGLAGSTGELFF. CDR3 nucleotide sequence: TGTGCCAGCAGTTCCGGACTAGCGGGGTCCACCGGGGAGCTGTTTTTT.

This clone appeared once. V and J are TRBV24-1 and TRBJ2-1, with 12 bases fitting TRBD2. Trimming took 6 bases from V and 4 from J; bases not matched to a gene: 9. CDR1 and CDR2 (germline): KGHDR, SFDVKD. This CDR3 is built from 17 residues. CDR3 nucleotides: TGTGCCACCAGTCGAGGACTAGCGGGGCGGGGGTACAATGAGCAGTTCTTC. This encodes CATSRGLAGRGYNEQFF.

This clone was seen just once. The J gene is TRBJ1-4, the V gene TRBV2; 7 positions agree with TRBD1. The V segment lost 6 bases and the J segment 7 bases; nucleotides outside the gene matches: 8. The CDR3 covers 14 residues. In germline, CDR1 is SNHLY, CDR2 FYNNEI. CDR3 DNA sequence: TGTGCCAGCAGAGTGACAGGGCTGGGTGAAAAACTGTTTTTT. Translating gives CASRVTGLGEKLFF.

The chain has TRBV29-1 and TRBJ2-2, with 9 positions matching TRBD1. CDR3 length: 13 amino acids. Germline CDR1 is SQVTM and CDR2 is ANQGSEA. After removal of 8 bases from V and 5 bases from J, the junction contained 6 bases not matched to a gene. The CDR3 DNA is TGCAGCTGTAACAGGGGGCGAACCGGGGAGCTGTTTTTT. Translation gives CSCNRGRTGELFF.

This chain uses TRBV20-1 with TRBJ2-7; D possibly corresponds to TRBD2 (6 bases). The V gene's germline CDR1 is DFQATT and CDR2 SNEGSKA (reference sequence). This CDR3 is 14 amino acids long. Trimming took off 3 bases at V and 7 bases at J, with 19 bases between the two ends. CDR3 DNA: TGCAGTGCTAGTAAACTGGGACTGCCCGGGGAGCAGTACTTC. Translated: CSASKLGLPGEQYF.

This clone appeared a single time. The J gene is TRBJ2-3, the V gene TRBV3-1 (or the pseudogene TRBV3-2); D might be TRBD2 (5 bases). CDR1 LGHDT and CDR2 YNNKEL come from the germline V gene (reference sequence). V was clipped by 1 base and J by 2 bases, with 7 bases between them. The CDR3 totals 14 residues. The CDR3: CASSQASNTDTQYF. In DNA form, the CDR3 reads TGTGCCAGCAGCCAAGCTAGCAACACAGATACGCAGTATTTT.

V usage is TRBV24-1 and J usage is TRBJ2-2, with 7 positions matching TRBD2. This CDR3 is 16 amino acids long. Germline V gene lookup returns CDR1 KGHDR and CDR2 SFDVKD. Losses at the gene ends were 4 bases for V and 1 base for J; bases not matched to a gene: 5. DNA of the CDR3: TGTGCCACCAGTGAACAGCGGGGCATGAACACCGGGGAGCTGTTTTTT. Translation: CATSEQRGMNTGELFF.

The CDR3 nucleotides are TGTGCCAGTTCCGGGGGAGGGCACGTGAAGGAGACCCAGTACTTC. Translation gives CASSGGGHVKETQYF. The genes are TRBV19 and TRBJ2-5; 7 nucleotides agree with TRBD2. The J segment lost 5 bases and the V segment lost 8 bases, leaving 14 bases of the junction unmatched. Germline V gives CDR1 LNHDA, CDR2 SQIVND (reference sequence). This CDR3 is 15 amino acids long.

This chain joins TRBV5-1 and TRBJ1-5, with D unclear. Trimming stripped 3 bases from V and 2 bases from J, with 6 bases between. The CDR3 covers 13 residues. Germline assignment: CDR1 SGHRS and CDR2 YFSETQ. CDR3 amino acids: CASSSEGNQPQHF. The DNA for the CDR3 is TGCGCCAGCAGCTCGGAGGGCAATCAGCCCCAGCATTTT.

The rearrangement links TRBV11-3 to TRBJ2-5; possibly TRBD1 for D (6 bases). Deletions cut 3 bases from V and 4 bases from J, with 9 bases between. CDR1 is SGHNT and CDR2 is YENEEA in the germline V gene. The CDR3 length is 13 residues. The CDR3 loop reads CASSFQGIETQYF. The CDR3 coding sequence is TGTGCCAGCAGCTTCCAGGGGATAGAGACCCAGTACTTC.

The rearrangement uses TRBV7-7 and TRBJ2-1, with 7 bases aligning to TRBD2. The CDR3 spans 14 residues. Germline lookup yields CDR1 SSHAT and CDR2 FNYEAQ (reference sequence). V shed 1 base and J 8 bases; nucleotides not matched to a gene: 5. As DNA, the CDR3 is TGTGCCAGCAGCTTAGGTAGCGGGTCGGATGAGCAGTTCTTC. Translated, it gives CASSLGSGSDEQFF.

V is TRBV19 and J is TRBJ2-1; D is perhaps TRBD2 (5 bases). Per the germline V gene, CDR1 is LNHDA and CDR2 is SQIVND (reference sequence). With 4 bases removed from V and 4 bases from J, the gap between germline ends came to 20 bases. This CDR3 is built from 17 residues. The CDR3 DNA reads as TGTGCCAGTAGTACGAGCCGTACAGCGGAACCATACAATGAGCAGTTCTTC. This translates into CASSTSRTAEPYNEQFF.

The chain is built from TRBV9 and TRBJ2-7, with TRBD1 as a possible D gene (6 bases). CDR3 length: 15 residues. V shed 3 bases and J shed 2 bases, with 15 bases lying between them. The V gene's germline CDR1 is SGDLS and CDR2 YYNGEE. CDR3: CASSDFGQSPYEQYF. The DNA of the CDR3 is TGTGCCAGCAGCGATTTCGGACAGAGCCCCTACGAGCAGTACTTC.

This chain connects TRBV27 to TRBJ1-4, with 7 bases fitting TRBD1. The V and J ends lost 6 bases and 8 bases, in that order; junction bases with no gene match: 12. The CDR3 runs to 15 residues. The germline gives CDR1 MNHEY, CDR2 SMNVEV (reference sequence). CDR3 region: CASSPTGTYGEKLFF. Here the CDR3 DNA reads TGTGCCAGCAGCCCGACAGGGACCTATGGGGAAAAACTGTTTTTT.

The chain recombines TRBV12-3 or TRBV12-4 with TRBJ2-5; possible D gene TRBD2, 6 bases. The CDR3 spans 13 residues. V was trimmed by 6 bases and J by 9 bases, leaving 17 bases between them. DNA for the CDR3: TGTGCCAGCAGGGGGGACTTGACGTGGGCCCAGTACTTC. Encoded protein: CASRGDLTWAQYF.

The chain carries TRBV3-1 (or the pseudogene TRBV3-2) and TRBJ2-7, with 14 bases that match TRBD2. J was trimmed by 6 bases and V by 3 bases; bases with no gene match: 7. The CDR3 sequence is 16 residues long. Germline CDR1 reads LGHDT; CDR2 reads YNNKEL (reference sequence). As DNA, the CDR3 is TGTGCCAGCAGCCAGGCCGGGACTAGCGGGAGCGGCGAGCAGTACGTC. It encodes CASSQAGTSGSGEQYV.

V usage is TRBV12-3 or TRBV12-4 and J usage is TRBJ1-3; D remains unclear. The CDR3 length is 13 residues. V gave up 7 bases and J gave up 4 bases, with 11 bases separating them. CDR3 in DNA: TGTGCCAGCACCCTACCCCCCGGAAACACCATATATTTT. Amino acid sequence: CASTLPPGNTIYF.

This clone has only one observation. Mismatch with germline at one junction end may stem from a read error. The CDR3 region is CASSQARSSNEQFF. The CDR3 DNA reads TGTGCCAGCAGCCAAGCGAGGTCCTCCAATGAGCAGTTCTTC. The V gene is TRBV3-1 (or the pseudogene TRBV3-2), the J gene TRBJ2-1; D not certain. CDR3 size: 14 residues. The germline V gene has CDR1 LGHDT and CDR2 YNNKEL (reference sequence).

CDR3 nucleotide sequence: TGTGCCAGCATCCCCGGGAGATGGGAAAATGAGCAGTTCTTC. It codes for CASIPGRWENEQFF. The gene calls are TRBV7-8 and TRBJ2-1; TRBD2 is a possible D gene (6 bases). This CDR3 spans 14 amino acids. Trimming left V 7 bases short and J 7 bases short, with 17 bases between. Per the germline V gene, CDR1 is SGHVS and CDR2 is FQNEAQ.

V is TRBV2 and J is TRBJ1-2, with 10 nucleotides matching TRBD1. J was trimmed by 1 base and V by 6 bases; bases with no gene match: 5. Germline V gene sequence: CDR1 SNHLY, CDR2 FYNNEI. This CDR3 is 15 amino acids long. The CDR3 reads CASSFGTGDNYGYTF. The CDR3 DNA follows: TGTGCCAGCAGCTTTGGGACAGGGGATAACTATGGCTACACCTTC.

The V gene is TRBV5-1, the J gene TRBJ1-2; 11 bases map to TRBD1. J lost 3 bases, V lost 4 bases, and 2 bases had no gene match. CDR1 is SGHRS, CDR2 YFSETQ, per germline. CDR3 length: 14 residues. The CDR3 is CASSRTGGDYGYTF. The CDR3 nucleotides read TGCGCCAGCAGCAGGACAGGGGGCGACTATGGCTACACCTTC.

This chain joins TRBV12-3 or TRBV12-4 and TRBJ2-2; tentative D call: TRBD1 (6 bases). V lost 7 bases and J lost 5, with 11 bases in between. This CDR3 contains 13 residues. The CDR3 DNA reads as TGTGCCAGCAACCACAGGGTGACCGGGGAGCTGTTTTTT. Translation gives CASNHRVTGELFF.